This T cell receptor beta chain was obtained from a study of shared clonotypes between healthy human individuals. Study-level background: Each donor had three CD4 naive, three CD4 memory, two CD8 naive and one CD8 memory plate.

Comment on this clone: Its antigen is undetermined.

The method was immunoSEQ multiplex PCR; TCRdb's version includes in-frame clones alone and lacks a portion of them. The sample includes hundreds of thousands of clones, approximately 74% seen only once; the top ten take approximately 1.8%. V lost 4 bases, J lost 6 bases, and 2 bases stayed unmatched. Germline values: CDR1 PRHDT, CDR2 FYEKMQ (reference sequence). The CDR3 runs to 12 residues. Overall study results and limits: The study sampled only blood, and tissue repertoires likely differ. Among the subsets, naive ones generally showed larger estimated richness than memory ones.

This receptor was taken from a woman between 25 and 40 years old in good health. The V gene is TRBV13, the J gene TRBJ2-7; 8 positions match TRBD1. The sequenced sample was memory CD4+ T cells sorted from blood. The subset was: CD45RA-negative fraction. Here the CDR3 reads CASSSTGGEQYF. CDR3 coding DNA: TGTGCCAGCAGCTCTACAGGGGGCGAGCAGTACTTC.